This TCR beta chain was found in a study of shared clonotypes between healthy human individuals. About this clone: Its antigen remains unknown.

Study results and caveats: Rarefaction showed sorted-subset sequencing was incomplete despite large depth.

Trimming left V 4 bases short and J 5 bases short, with 7 bases between. The CDR3 is 12 amino acids. From germline, CDR1 is SGHAT and CDR2 FQDESV (reference sequence). Method: immunoSEQ multiplex PCR; TCRdb's copy keeps in-frame clones and lacks some. This sample carries about 2.4 million clones, over 85% of them seen once, and the ten largest clones take approximately 0.37%. This receptor was identified in a man between 18 and 35 years old in good health. Some clones in this sample may be carry-over from other donors' samples. The chain uses TRBV11-1 and TRBJ2-3, with D hard to call. Sequencing input: naive CD4+ T cells from PBMCs. The subset denotes: CD45RA+ positively selected. CDR3: CASSSSGDTQYF. DNA for the CDR3: TGTGCCAGCAGCTCATCCGGAGATACGCAGTATTTT.